The next 17 T cell receptor beta chains were all read from a single sample in a study of T cells in narcolepsy (dated by TCRdb to the late 2010s). The library was produced with the immunoSEQ multiplex PCR assay. The immuneACCESS repertoire file appears here via TCRdb, limited to in-frame rearrangements. These files lack a portion of the clones; in checked studies, under half of the deficit traces to unresolved V genes, and the cause of the others is not known. This sample gives about 35,000 clones in total; more than 65% of them show up just once. Of the sample, about 2.3% falls within the top ten clones. The specimen was memory (CD45RA-) CD4+ T cells from blood. The sample's cell subset or site label, in plain terms: memory T cells sorted ex vivo from peripheral blood. The source is a human donor in good health.

The chain is built from TRBV6-1 and TRBJ2-7; TRBD1 matches at 9 bases. This CDR3 region has 16 residues. J lost 4 bases, V lost 2 bases, and 9 bases had no gene match. Germline assignment: CDR1 MNHNS and CDR2 SASEGT. As DNA, the CDR3 is TGTGCCAGCAGTGAAAGGTTTACGGGACAGGGTTACGAGCAGTACTTC. Protein product: CASSERFTGQGYEQYF.

This sequence joins TRBV5-6 and TRBJ1-2, with D maybe TRBD1 (6 bases). Germline CDR1 and CDR2: SGHDT and YYEEEE. The V gene lost 3 bases and the J gene lost 4 bases, with 16 bases spanning the gap. This CDR3 is 15 amino acids long. CDR3 nucleotides: TGTGCCAGCAGCTCCTACCACAGGGTCCCCTATGGCTACACCTTC. Residues: CASSSYHRVPYGYTF.

This chain connects TRBV30 to TRBJ2-5, with 10 bases fitting TRBD2. This CDR3 has 14 amino acids. Germline CDR1 is GTSNPN and CDR2 is SVGIG (reference sequence). The V segment lost 4 bases and the J segment 5 bases; nucleotides outside the gene matches: 7. The CDR3 nucleotides are TGTGCCTGGACTAGCGGGGGTCTCCGGGAGACCCAGTACTTC. This gives the protein CAWTSGGLRETQYF.

DNA of the CDR3: TGCGCCAGCACCACAACCCCGGGGGCCCAAGAGACCCAGTACTTC. Translation gives CASTTTPGAQETQYF. The V and J genes are TRBV5-1 and TRBJ2-5; TRBD1 or TRBD2 may be the D gene (6 bases each). Looked up from germline, CDR1 is SGHRS and CDR2 is YFSETQ. The CDR3 is 15 amino acids. Trimming cost V 6 bases and J 1 base, with 16 bases left between them.

DNA for the CDR3: TGCGCCAGCAAGGGTGCACCTGCGGGGACAGGGGGCAATGAGCAGTTCTTC. Protein sequence: CASKGAPAGTGGNEQFF. The genes are TRBV10-2 and TRBJ2-1, with 11 bases identical to TRBD1. Trimming at V came to 7 bases and at J to 6 bases, leaving 14 bases not matched to a gene. Per germline, CDR1 WSHSY and CDR2 SAAADI. This CDR3 is built from 17 residues.

This clone turned up a few times. This rearrangement joins TRBV11-3 to TRBJ1-6; no firm D call. Trimming removed 5 bases at V and 7 bases at J, with 12 bases between. From germline, CDR1 is SGHNT and CDR2 YENEEA. This CDR3 region has 14 residues. The CDR3, as DNA: TGTGCCAGCAGCCTCCGGACGGGAAATTCACCCCTCCACTTT. Its protein is CASSLRTGNSPLHF.

The chain couples TRBV19 to TRBJ1-2; D is ambiguous. The CDR3 has 15 residues. Germline CDR1 is LNHDA and CDR2 is SQIVND (reference sequence). V gave up 0 bases and J gave up 1 base, with 9 bases separating them. The CDR3 reads CASSIDPGGNYGYTF. CDR3 sequence (DNA): TGTGCCAGTAGTATAGACCCGGGAGGTAACTATGGCTACACCTTC.

The V gene is TRBV6-1, the J gene TRBJ2-3; no clear D. The CDR3 totals 15 residues. Per germline, CDR1 MNHNS and CDR2 SASEGT. V shed 2 bases and J shed 0 bases, with 9 bases lying between them. CDR3 protein: CASSETTTSTDTQYF. The CDR3, as DNA: TGTGCCAGCAGTGAAACCACAACTAGCACAGATACGCAGTATTTT.

The gene calls are TRBV19 and TRBJ2-1, with D tentatively TRBD2 (6 bases). V lost 1 base to trimming and J lost 7 bases, with 17 bases between them. CDR3 size: 16 residues. Germline CDR1 LNHDA, CDR2 SQIVND (reference sequence). The CDR3 DNA sequence: TGTGCCAGTAGTATAGGCCGCGGGATGATCAGGAATGAGCAGTTCTTC. It codes for CASSIGRGMIRNEQFF.

V usage is TRBV6-1 and J usage is TRBJ1-2; D is perhaps TRBD1 (5 bases). The CDR3 is made up of 17 amino acids. With 4 bases removed from V and 2 bases from J, the gap between germline ends came to 20 bases. The germline V gene encodes CDR1 MNHNS and CDR2 SASEGT. CDR3 DNA sequence: TGTGCCAGCAGTGGCAAATCCGGGACCAGTATAAACTATGGCTACACCTTC. Translation gives CASSGKSGTSINYGYTF.

J is TRBJ2-7 and V is TRBV7-2; 15 bases agree with TRBD2. Germline assignment: CDR1 SGHTA and CDR2 FQGNSA. The ends lost 1 base at V and 4 bases at J; junction bases unmatched: 2. CDR3 size: 16 residues. CDR3 coding DNA: TGTGCCAGCAGCTTAGAGGGGACTAGCGGGAGGTACGAGCAGTACTTC. Amino acids: CASSLEGTSGRYEQYF.

There are a few counts of this clone. The V and J genes are TRBV21-1 and TRBJ1-2. TRBV21-1 is noted as a pseudogene. The CDR3 runs 14 residues. The CDR3 loop is CASRVRQRDGGYTF. CDR3 in DNA: TGTGCCAGCAGAGTTCGACAGCGGGACGGTGGCTACACCTTC.

This chain connects TRBV5-4 to TRBJ2-2, with D perhaps matching TRBD1 or TRBD2 (5 bases each). Looked up from germline, CDR1 is SGHNT and CDR2 is YYREEE (reference sequence). The CDR3 length is 15 residues. V shed 3 bases and J shed 1 base, with 10 bases lying between them. DNA for the CDR3: TGTGCCAGCAGCTCCGGGACGGTGAACACCGGGGAGCTGTTTTTT. Translation gives CASSSGTVNTGELFF.

The CDR3 DNA sequence: TGCGCCAGCAGCCCCGGGGAGTTGGGAGCTTTCTTT. Its translation is CASSPGELGAFF. The chain uses TRBV5-1 and TRBJ1-1; the D is unclear. The germline CDR1 and CDR2 sequences are SGHRS and YFSETQ. V dropped 4 bases and J dropped 10 bases, with 14 bases sitting between them. The CDR3 is 12 residues long.

This chain joins TRBV5-1 and TRBJ1-6, with TRBD1 identical over 8 bases. J was trimmed by 8 bases and V by 3 bases; bases with no gene match: 4. Per germline, CDR1 SGHRS and CDR2 YFSETQ. This CDR3 has 14 amino acids. Here the CDR3 DNA reads TGCGCCAGCAGCTGGGGACAGGATGATTCACCCCTCCACTTT. Protein product: CASSWGQDDSPLHF.

V is TRBV15 and J is TRBJ1-3; TRBD1 is a possible D gene (5 bases). V gave up 3 bases and J gave up 3 bases, with 15 bases separating them. The CDR3 runs to 16 residues. The germline V gene has CDR1 LNHNV and CDR2 YYDKDF (reference sequence). The CDR3, as DNA: TGTGCCACCAGCAGGGCCGCCGGGGGTTTTGGAAACACCATATATTTT. Translation gives CATSRAAGGFGNTIYF.

The V and J genes are TRBV29-1 and TRBJ2-3; D is perhaps TRBD2 (5 bases). CDR1 is SQVTM and CDR2 is ANQGSEA in the germline V gene. V dropped 7 bases and J dropped 3 bases, with 14 bases sitting between them. CDR3 length: 13 residues. This chain's CDR3 is CSARARGTDTQYF. CDR3 bases: TGCAGCGCGAGGGCGAGAGGGACAGATACGCAGTATTTT.